A single T cell receptor (beta chain) is shown here with its context. Its antigen remains unidentified. Unique molecular identifiers were present on the cDNA, and a universal primer site came from template switching. MiXCR was run by TCRdb on the 5' RACE reads, yielding one entry per CDR3 protein. The sample lists some 590,000 distinct CDR3 sequences, 9% to 10% occurring once. This sample is part of a study of identical twins. General study results and limits: The more abundant beta clonotypes in cord blood had fewer insertions, and memory repertoires did not show this.

The V segment lost 6 bases and the J segment 3 bases; nucleotides outside the gene matches: 7. The CDR3 extends over 14 amino acids. Germline V gene sequence: CDR1 SGDLS, CDR2 YYNGEE. A further study also used this sample, focusing on yellow fever vaccine responses in identical twins.

The TCR was taken from a woman under 30 in good health. The rearrangement joins TRBV9 to TRBJ2-5; 8 bases match TRBD1. The sample comprised PBMCs. The CDR3 loop is CASNRQGFEETQYF. Written as DNA, the CDR3 is TGTGCCAGCAACAGACAGGGGTTTGAAGAGACCCAGTACTTC. The full variable domain, with the rest looked up from reference TRBV9 and TRBJ2-5, is DSGVTQTPKHLITATGQRVTLRCSPRSGDLSVYWYQQSLDQGLQFLIQYYNGEERAKGNILERFSAQQFPDLHSELNLSSLELGDSALYFCASNRQGFEETQYFGPGTRLLVL.